Listed here are 14 T cell receptor beta chains from one sample, sequenced in a study of T cells in Graves' hyperthyroidism and ophthalmopathy. Researchers amplified the TCR beta CDR3 regions from RNA transcripts. First-round RT-PCR of the TCR CDR3 relied on the HTBI primer set. TCRdb reprocessed the multiplex PCR reads via MiXCR and lists one record per CDR3 protein. The data contain 360,000 or so distinct CDR3 sequences, 15% to 20% of them seen just once; the ten biggest clones take up about a sixth. The sequenced material came from blood. The receptors here all came from a middle-aged woman with Graves' ophthalmopathy.

In its sample, this clonotype was seen many times. The chain has TRBV28 and TRBJ1-1; 7 bases map to TRBD1. From germline, CDR1 is MDHEN and CDR2 SYDVKM. Trimming at V came to 5 bases and at J to 10 bases, leaving 10 bases not matched to a gene. This CDR3 comprises 13 residues. The chain's CDR3 is CASSIGTARVAFF. CDR3 bases: TGTGCCAGCAGTATCGGGACAGCTAGGGTAGCTTTCTTT.

This clonotype was seen a handful of times. V gene TRBV6-1 combines with J gene TRBJ1-5; D is uncertain. Between the trimmed V and J ends, which lost 3 bases and 5 bases, there was a span of 17 bases. Germline CDR1 and CDR2: MNHNS and SASEGT. There are 16 residues in the CDR3. The CDR3 protein is CASSDRGQLGYQPQHF. The CDR3 region has the DNA TGTGCCAGCAGTGACCGTGGGCAGCTGGGGTATCAGCCCCAGCATTTT.

This chain uses TRBV18 with TRBJ1-1; 7 bases map to TRBD1. This CDR3 spans 15 amino acids. Per germline, CDR1 KGHSH and CDR2 LQKENI. J was trimmed by 6 bases and V by 7 bases; bases with no gene match: 14. In nucleotides, the CDR3 is TGTGCCAGCTTAAAGAGACAGGGAACGTGGGCTGAAGCTTTCTTT. It translates to CASLKRQGTWAEAFF.

The chain links TRBV27 to TRBJ1-5; TRBD1 matches 10 bases. J was trimmed by 5 bases and V by 10 bases; bases with no gene match: 11. Germline-derived CDR1 and CDR2 are MNHEY and SMNVEV (reference sequence). The length of the CDR3 is 15 residues. This CDR3 is CATRKIGQGDQPQHF. The CDR3 nucleotides read TGTGCCACCCGAAAAATAGGACAGGGGGATCAGCCCCAGCATTTT.

There are many counts of this clonotype. This chain links TRBV6-2 or TRBV6-3 with TRBJ1-1; 12 bases match TRBD1. Germline loops: CDR1 MNHEY, CDR2 SVGEGT. The CDR3 loop spans 17 amino acids. With V trimmed by 6 bases and J by 4 bases, 12 bases remained unmatched. CDR3 sequence reads: CASRLLPGQGAPTEAFF. For the CDR3, the DNA is TGTGCCAGCAGGCTACTTCCGGGACAGGGGGCGCCCACTGAAGCTTTCTTT.

About this clonotype itself: Possible read error: a much larger clone is one base away. The chain combines TRBV28 with TRBJ2-4; D might be TRBD2 (5 bases). There are 15 residues in the CDR3. Germline CDR1 reads MDHEN; CDR2 reads SYDVKM. The CDR3 DNA sequence: TGTGCCAGCAGTTTACGGAGTCTAGCCAAAAACATTCAGCACTTC. This gives the protein CASSLRSLAKNIQHF.

This clonotype was found many times. The V call is TRBV28, the J call TRBJ2-7, with 8 positions matching TRBD2. CDR1 and CDR2 from the germline V gene are MDHEN and SYDVKM. The CDR3 runs 15 residues. The junction had 6 bases not matched to a gene; V was cut back by 5 bases and J by 0 bases. CDR3 nucleotide sequence: TGTGCCAGCAGTCCCCTGAGCGGGAGCTCCTACGAGCAGTACTTC. This translates into CASSPLSGSSYEQYF.

V usage is TRBV6-1 and J usage is TRBJ2-7; 12 bases map to TRBD2. The CDR3 is 16 amino acids. With 5 bases clipped from V and 5 bases from J, the junction kept 10 bases outside the gene matches. Germline V CDR1 and CDR2: MNHNS, SASEGT. The CDR3 DNA sequence: TGTGCCAGCAGTCGCGGGACTAGCGGGCCCCGGGACGAGCAGTACTTC. Amino acids: CASSRGTSGPRDEQYF.

This clonotype appeared many times. The chain joins TRBV6-5 to TRBJ1-2; a possible D gene is TRBD1 (6 bases). The CDR3 loop spans 16 amino acids. V was clipped by 0 bases and J by 6 bases, with 17 bases between them. Germline CDR1 reads MNHEY; CDR2 reads SVGAGI. The CDR3 nucleotides are TGTGCCAGCAGTTACTCGATGCTTGGGGGCGCTCATGGCTACACCTTC. This sequence encodes CASSYSMLGGAHGYTF.

This clonotype was recorded at least ten times. A much larger clone lies one base from this, so it may be a read error. V and J are TRBV6-5 and TRBJ2-7; 10 bases fit TRBD1. Germline lookup yields CDR1 MNHEY and CDR2 SVGAGI. The CDR3 consists of 17 residues. The CDR3 DNA is TGTGCCAACAGTTACTCCCTCCCGGGACAGGGGATATACGAGCAGTACTTC. Encoded protein: CANSYSLPGQGIYEQYF.

This clonotype was seen ten or more times. The chain carries TRBV29-1 and TRBJ2-7, with 8 bases lining up with TRBD1. The CDR3 is 16 residues long. In germline, CDR1 is SQVTM, CDR2 ANQGSEA. Losses at the gene ends were 0 bases for V and 5 bases for J; bases not matched to a gene: 12. CDR3 sequence: CSVEDQSGRGLNEQYF. In DNA form, the CDR3 reads TGCAGCGTTGAAGATCAATCGGGCAGGGGGCTGAACGAGCAGTACTTC.

The rearrangement uses TRBV6-2 or TRBV6-3 and TRBJ2-2; D is perhaps TRBD2 (5 bases). V was shortened by 6 bases and J by 5 bases, with 13 bases between the two germline ends. Germline lookup yields CDR1 MNHEY and CDR2 SVGEGT. This CDR3 comprises 14 residues. The CDR3 coding sequence is TGTGCCAGCAGGGACTGGCGGGCGACCGGGGAGCTGTTTTTT. The encoded protein is CASRDWRATGELFF.

In this sample, this clonotype turned up once. The chain couples TRBV7-2 to TRBJ2-5; 9 nucleotides agree with TRBD2. Per the germline V gene, CDR1 is SGHTA and CDR2 is FQGNSA. This CDR3 spans 15 amino acids. The V and J ends lost 1 base and 4 bases, in that order; junction bases with no gene match: 4. For the CDR3, the DNA is TGTGCCAGCAGCTTAGTAGCGGGAGTGATAGAGACCCAGTACTTC. This sequence encodes CASSLVAGVIETQYF. Variable domain in full (rest from reference TRBV7-2 and TRBJ2-5): GAGVSQSPSNKVTEKGKDVELRCDPISGHTALYWYRQSLGQGLEFLIYFQGNSAPDKSGLPSDRFSAERTGGSVSTLTIQRTQQEDSAVYLCASSLVAGVIETQYFGPGTRLLVL.

In its sample, this clonotype was seen many times. This rearrangement joins TRBV6-1 to TRBJ2-7; 10 bases fit TRBD2. The germline V gene has CDR1 MNHNS and CDR2 SASEGT. The J segment lost 0 bases and the V segment lost 7 bases, leaving 9 bases of the junction unmatched. The CDR3 has 16 residues. The CDR3 loop reads CASTHLAGEGSYEQYF. The CDR3 coding sequence is TGTGCCAGCACCCATCTAGCGGGAGAGGGCTCCTACGAGCAGTACTTC.